This TCR beta chain comes out of a study of T cells after posttransplantation cyclophosphamide. This clone appeared many times. V gave up 9 bases and J gave up 2 bases, with 12 bases separating them. CDR1 is SGHTA and CDR2 is FQGTGA in the germline V gene. CDR3 size: 13 residues. TCRdb keeps only in-frame clones here, not all; method: immunoSEQ multiplex PCR. The sample gives tens of thousands of clones, none seen only once, and the top ten clones hold around 6.5%. This clonotype originated in a woman aged 50 to 60 in good health and a related stem cell transplant donor. Sequencing was carried out using PBMCs. The gene calls are TRBV7-3 and TRBJ2-3, with no clear D. The CDR3 DNA sequence: TGTGCCAGTAAGGCTCCTTACACAGATACGCAGTATTTT. This gives the protein CASKAPYTDTQYF.